Listed below are T cell receptor beta chains from one sample, sequenced in a study of neoadjuvant anti-PD-1 for oral cavity cancer. Assay: immunoSEQ multiplex PCR; the TCRdb copy retains only in-frame clones and omits some. The sample records roughly 15,000 clones, around 82% being singletons. The source was PBMCs, collected after nivolumab (anti-PD-1) treatment. These TCRs come from a person aged 40 to 85 with oral cavity squamous cell carcinoma. Both conserved end residues are part of each CDR3. The D gene is left open where the match is weak. Only some rows state a clone size, as once, few, many or a class for expanded clones.

TRBV6-5	once	TRBJ2-7	-	15	TGTGCCAGCAGTTACTCTATATTAGCCTCCAGCGAGCAGTACTTC	CASSYSILASSEQYF
TRBV7-9	few	TRBJ1-1	TRBD1	14	TGTGCCAGCAGGCAGGGACAGATGAACACTGAAGCTTTCTTT	CASRQGQMNTEAFF
TRBV19	-	TRBJ1-5	TRBD1	17	TGTGCCAGTAATCAGGGACAGGGATATGGTGGCAATCAGCCCCAGCATTTT	CASNQGQGYGGNQPQHF
TRBV19	-	TRBJ2-3	-	13	TGTGCCAGTAGTTCGTCCCGTGCGGATACGCAGTATTTT	CASSSSRADTQYF
TRBV7-6	-	TRBJ2-3	-	14	TGTGCCAGCAGAGACCCCTGGACCGCGGATACGCAGTATTTT	CASRDPWTADTQYF
TRBV28	few	TRBJ2-7	TRBD2	18	TGTGCCAGCAGTGCCTACCTTGGACTAGCGGGAGTAAGGTACGAGCAGTACTTC	CASSAYLGLAGVRYEQYF
TRBV7-9	few	TRBJ1-5	-	14	TGTGCCAGCAGCCCCCCGGGGAGTCTTCAGCCCCAGCATTTT	CASSPPGSLQPQHF
TRBV5-1	-	TRBJ2-7	-	15	TGCGCCAGACTAACGACCGGGACGGACGTCTACGAGCAGTACTTC	CARLTTGTDVYEQYF
TRBV30	once	TRBJ2-1	-	11	TGTGCCTGGAGTGTACTGGATGAGCAGTTCTTC	CAWSVLDEQFF
TRBV6-1	once	TRBJ2-1	-	10	TGTGCCAGCAGTGGGGATGAGCAGTTCTTC	CASSGDEQFF
TRBV4-1	-	TRBJ2-1	-	15	TGCGCCAGCAGCCAAGAAGATTGGGGCCTCGATGAGCAGTTCTTC	CASSQEDWGLDEQFF
TRBV6-1	-	TRBJ2-7	-	13	TGTGCCAGCAACTCGATAAATCCCTACGAGCAGTACTTC	CASNSINPYEQYF
TRBV7-2	-	TRBJ1-4	-	16	TGTGCCAGCAGCCAAGAGGGGGGTCTTCCTAATGAAAAACTGTTTTTT	CASSQEGGLPNEKLFF
TRBV30	-	TRBJ2-3	-	11	TGTGCCTGGGGAACCACAGATACGCAGTATTTT	CAWGTTDTQYF